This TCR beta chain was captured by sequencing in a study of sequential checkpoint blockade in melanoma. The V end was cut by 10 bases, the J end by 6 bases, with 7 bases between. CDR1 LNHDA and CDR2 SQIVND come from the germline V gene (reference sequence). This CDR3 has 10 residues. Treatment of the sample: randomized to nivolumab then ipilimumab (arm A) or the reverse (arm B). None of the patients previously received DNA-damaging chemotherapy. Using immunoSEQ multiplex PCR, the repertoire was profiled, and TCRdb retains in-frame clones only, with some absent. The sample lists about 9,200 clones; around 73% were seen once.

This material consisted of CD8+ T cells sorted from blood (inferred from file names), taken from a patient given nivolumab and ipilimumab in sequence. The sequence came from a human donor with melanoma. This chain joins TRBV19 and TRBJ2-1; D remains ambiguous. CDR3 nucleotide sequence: TGTGCCACCGAGGCCAATGAGCAGTTCTTC. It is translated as CATEANEQFF.